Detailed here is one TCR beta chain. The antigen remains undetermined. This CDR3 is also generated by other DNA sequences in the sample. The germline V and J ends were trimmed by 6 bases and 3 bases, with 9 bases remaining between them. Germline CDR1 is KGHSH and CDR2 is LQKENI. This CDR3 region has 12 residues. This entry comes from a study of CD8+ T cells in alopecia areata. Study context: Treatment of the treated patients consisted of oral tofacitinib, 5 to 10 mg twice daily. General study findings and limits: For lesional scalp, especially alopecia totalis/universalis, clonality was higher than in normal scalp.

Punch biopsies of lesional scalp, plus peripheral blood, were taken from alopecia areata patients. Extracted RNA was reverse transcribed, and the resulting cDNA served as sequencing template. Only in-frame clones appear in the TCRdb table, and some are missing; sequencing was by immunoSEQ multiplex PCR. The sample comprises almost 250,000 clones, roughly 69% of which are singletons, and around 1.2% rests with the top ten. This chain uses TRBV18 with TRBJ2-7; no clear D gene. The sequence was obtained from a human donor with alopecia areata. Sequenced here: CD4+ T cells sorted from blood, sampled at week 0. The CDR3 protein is CASSPLGYEQYF. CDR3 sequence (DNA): TGTGCCAGCTCCCCTCTGGGCTACGAGCAGTACTTC.